The clone carrying this T cell receptor beta chain was seen a few times. No antigen is known for it. Stated time point: blood 4 weeks post-SBRT, at nephrectomy. Treatment indicated: 15 Gy SBRT to primary tumor, nephrectomy 4 weeks later. Here immunoSEQ multiplex PCR was the method, and the copy in TCRdb shows in-frame clones only, minus some. The table includes tens of thousands of clones, about three quarters detected once. The sample originates from a study of radiation and T cells in renal cell carcinoma. Findings and limits, study-wide: In blood, top tumor clones expanded by 2 weeks, shrinking by 4.

This specimen was blood, taken from a patient whose treatment included radiotherapy and nephrectomy. This TCR came from a man in his fifties or sixties with renal cell carcinoma.

Here the CDR3 DNA reads TGTGCACTTGGCGGGGTAGGAAACACCATATATTTT. It encodes CALGGVGNTIYF. The chain uses TRBV7-9 and TRBJ1-3; D remains ambiguous. CDR1 and CDR2 from the germline V gene are SEHNR and FQNEAQ (reference sequence). The CDR3 length is 12 residues.